A selection of T cell receptor beta chains follows, all from one sample in a study of radiotherapy plus CTLA-4 blockade in lung cancer. This table comes from immunoSEQ multiplex PCR, and its TCRdb copy is limited to in-frame clones, with some not included. The sample comprises roughly 110,000 clones, more than 75% of which are singletons, and over 2% rests with the top ten. The sample consisted of peripheral blood, taken from a patient treated with radiotherapy plus ipilimumab. The receptors were sampled from a human donor with non-small cell lung cancer that progressed on radiotherapy plus ipilimumab. Some clones in this sample may be carry-over from other donors' samples. The CDR3 runs from the conserved cysteine through the conserved F or W. D genes are given only for firm matches. A row's size may be missing; if present it is once, few, many or a size class.

>.|TRBJ2-1|TRBV6-6|.
TGTGCCAGCAATAGACCCGGCTCCTACAATGAGCAGTTCTTC
CASNRPGSYNEQFF
>TRBD1|TRBJ1-4|TRBV9|.
TGTGCCAGCAGCGTTGACAGGGGTGGGGAAAAACTGTTTTTT
CASSVDRGGEKLFF
>.|TRBJ2-3|TRBV28|.
TGTGCCAGCAGTTTCCATCCAGGGAAAAGCACAGATACGCAGTATTTT
CASSFHPGKSTDTQYF
>.|TRBJ1-6|TRBV14|few
TGTGCCAGCAGCCAAGTGAGTTTTTCACCCCTCCACTTT
CASSQVSFSPLHF
>.|TRBJ1-2|TRBV28|.
TGTGCCAGCAGTTCCCCAGGGCCCTATGGCTACACCTTC
CASSSPGPYGYTF
>.|TRBJ2-3|TRBV7-8|.
TGTGCCAGCAGCCTCACGGAGGGGACAGATACGCAGTATTTT
CASSLTEGTDTQYF
>TRBD1|TRBJ1-2|TRBV5-1|.
TGCGCCAGCAGCTTGGACCGGGACAGCCTCTATGGCTACACCTTC
CASSLDRDSLYGYTF
>TRBD1|TRBJ1-6|TRBV11-2|.
TGTGCCAGCAGCTTAATGGGACAGAATCCTAATTCACCCCTCCACTTT
CASSLMGQNPNSPLHF
>TRBD1|TRBJ1-2|TRBV5-4|once
TGTGCCAGCAGTTCTGGACAGGGAGTCTATGGCTACACCTTC
CASSSGQGVYGYTF
>.|TRBJ1-3|TRBV9|once
TGTGCCAGCAGCGTAGTGGACAAGAGAAACACCATATATTTT
CASSVVDKRNTIYF
>.|TRBJ2-3|TRBV5-6|.
TGTGCCAGCAGCTTGTTGTCTACAGATACGCAGTATTTT
CASSLLSTDTQYF
>.|TRBJ1-3|TRBV7-9|.
TGTGCCAGCAGCTTTTCAACTGGAAACACCATATATTTT
CASSFSTGNTIYF
>.|TRBJ1-4|TRBV5-1|.
TGCGCCAGCAGCTTGGACCTCCGGGTCCTAAATGAAAAACTGTTTTTT
CASSLDLRVLNEKLFF
>.|TRBJ1-5|TRBV6-5|.
TGTGCCAGCAGTTACTCTTCCGGGCTTGGACAGCCCCAGCATTTT
CASSYSSGLGQPQHF
>.|TRBJ1-2|TRBV20-1|.
TGCTGCGCCGAACGGTCCTATGGCTACACCTTC
CCAERSYGYTF
>.|TRBJ2-3|TRBV29-1|.
TGCAGCGTTGAAAAGGGAACGGGGATTAGCACAGATACGCAGTATTTT
CSVEKGTGISTDTQYF
>TRBD1|TRBJ1-3|TRBV6-6|few
TGTGCCAGCAGTCCTACAGGGGTGGGAAACACCATATATTTT
CASSPTGVGNTIYF
>.|TRBJ2-7|TRBV4-2|.
TGTGCCAGCAGCCAATCGATGGGGGCTGCGGATGGCGAGCAGTACTTC
CASSQSMGAADGEQYF
>.|TRBJ2-3|TRBV25-1|.
TGTGCCACCGGCTCCCGCGCCCCTAGCACAGATACGCAGTATTTT
CATGSRAPSTDTQYF
>TRBD1|TRBJ2-2|TRBV28|.
TGTGCCAGCAGTTCCGGACAGGGGGCGACCGGGGAGCTGTTTTTT
CASSSGQGATGELFF
>.|TRBJ1-2|TRBV18|.
TGTGCCAGCTCACCGGACTATGGCTACACCTTC
CASSPDYGYTF
>.|TRBJ2-5|TRBV4-3|.
TGCGCCAGCAGCCAAGATACGTGGGGGTCGAACGAACGAGAGACCCAGTACTTC
CASSQDTWGSNERETQYF
>.|TRBJ2-5|TRBV18|.
TGTGCCAGCTCTCCCGGACAAATCCGGAGGACCCAGTACTTC
CASSPGQIRRTQYF
>.|TRBJ2-7|TRBV7-9|.
TGTGCCAGCAGCTCCGCTAGAGGACGCGGAACAGAGCAGTACTTC
CASSSARGRGTEQYF
>.|TRBJ2-5|TRBV7-9|.
TGTGCCAGCAGCTTAGGTTGGTCGGAGACCCAGTACTTC
CASSLGWSETQYF
>.|TRBJ1-2|TRBV7-9|.
TGTGCCAGCAGCTTTGTTGTTCCGGGGGGAGGTGGCTACACCTTC
CASSFVVPGGGGYTF
>.|TRBJ2-5|TRBV5-1|.
TGCGCCAGCAGCTCCGGGCCGCAAGAGACCCAGTACTTC
CASSSGPQETQYF
>.|TRBJ2-6|TRBV4-3|.
TGCGCCAGCAGCCAAGATGTGGGTACTGGGGCCAACGTCCTGACTTTC
CASSQDVGTGANVLTF
>.|TRBJ1-1|TRBV5-4|.
TGTGCCAGCAGCTACCTAGATTTGGGGAGGGCTGAAGCTTTCTTT
CASSYLDLGRAEAFF
>.|TRBJ2-5|TRBV5-1|.
TGCGCCAGCAGCTTGGAGGGTCAGGGGGAGACCCAGTACTTC
CASSLEGQGETQYF
>.|TRBJ2-7|TRBV19|.
TGTGCCAGTAGTATACAGGGCGTAACCTACGAGCAGTACTTC
CASSIQGVTYEQYF